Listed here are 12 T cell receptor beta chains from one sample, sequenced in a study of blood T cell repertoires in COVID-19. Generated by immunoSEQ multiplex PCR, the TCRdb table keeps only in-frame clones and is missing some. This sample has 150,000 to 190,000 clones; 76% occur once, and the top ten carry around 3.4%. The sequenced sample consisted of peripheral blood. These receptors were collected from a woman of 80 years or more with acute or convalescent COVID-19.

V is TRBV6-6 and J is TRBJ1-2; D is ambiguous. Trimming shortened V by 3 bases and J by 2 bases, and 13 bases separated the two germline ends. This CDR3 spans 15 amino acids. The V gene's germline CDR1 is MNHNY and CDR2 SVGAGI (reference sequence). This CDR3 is CASSYGSGQNYGYTF. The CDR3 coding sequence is TGTGCCAGCAGTTATGGTAGTGGGCAGAACTATGGCTACACCTTC.

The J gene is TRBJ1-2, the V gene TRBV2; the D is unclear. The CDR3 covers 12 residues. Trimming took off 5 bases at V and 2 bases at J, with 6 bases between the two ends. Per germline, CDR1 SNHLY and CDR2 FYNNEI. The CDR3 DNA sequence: TGTGCCAGCAGTCCACAGAACTATGGCTACACCTTC. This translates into CASSPQNYGYTF. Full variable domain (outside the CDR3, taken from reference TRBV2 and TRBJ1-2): EPEVTQTPSHQVTQMGQEVILRCVPISNHLYFYWYRQILGQKVEFLVSFYNNEISEKSEIFDDQFSVERPDGSNFTLKIRSTKLEDSAMYFCASSPQNYGYTFGSGTRLTVV.

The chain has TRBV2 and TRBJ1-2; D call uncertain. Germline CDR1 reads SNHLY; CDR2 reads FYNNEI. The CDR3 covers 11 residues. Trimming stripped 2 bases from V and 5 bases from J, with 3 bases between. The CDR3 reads CASSELYGYTF. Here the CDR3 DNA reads TGTGCCAGCAGTGAACTGTATGGCTACACCTTC.

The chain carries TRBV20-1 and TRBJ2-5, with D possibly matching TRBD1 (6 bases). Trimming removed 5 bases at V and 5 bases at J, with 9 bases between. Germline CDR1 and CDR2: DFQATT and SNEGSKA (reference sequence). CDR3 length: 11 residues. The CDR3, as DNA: TGCAGTGCTGAGGGGGAGGAGACCCAGTACTTC. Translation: CSAEGEETQYF.

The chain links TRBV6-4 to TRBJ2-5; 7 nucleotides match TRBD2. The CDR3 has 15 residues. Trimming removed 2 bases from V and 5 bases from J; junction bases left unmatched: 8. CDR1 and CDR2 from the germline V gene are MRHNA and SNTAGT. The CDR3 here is CASSDGSGIRETQYF. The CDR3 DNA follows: TGTGCCAGCAGTGACGGGAGCGGGATAAGGGAGACCCAGTACTTC.

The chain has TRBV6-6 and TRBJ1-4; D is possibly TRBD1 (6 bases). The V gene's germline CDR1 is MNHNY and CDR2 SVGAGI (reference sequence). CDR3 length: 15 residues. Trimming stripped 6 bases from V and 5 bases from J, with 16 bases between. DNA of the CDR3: TGTGCCAGCAGGCACTCAGGGGTGGGGAATGAAAAACTGTTTTTT. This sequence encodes CASRHSGVGNEKLFF.

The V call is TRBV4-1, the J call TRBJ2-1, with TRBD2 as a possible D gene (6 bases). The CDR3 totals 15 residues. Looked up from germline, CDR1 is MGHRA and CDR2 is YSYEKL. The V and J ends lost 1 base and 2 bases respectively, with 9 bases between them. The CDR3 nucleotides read TGCGCCAGCAGCCAAGCGGGGGACCCCTACAATGAGCAGTTCTTC. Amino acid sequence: CASSQAGDPYNEQFF.

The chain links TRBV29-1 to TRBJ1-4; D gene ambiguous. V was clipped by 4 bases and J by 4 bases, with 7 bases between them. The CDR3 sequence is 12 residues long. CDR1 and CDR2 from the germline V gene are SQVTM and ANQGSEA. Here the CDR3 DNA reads TGCAGCGTTGCCGAGAATAATGAAAAACTGTTTTTT. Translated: CSVAENNEKLFF. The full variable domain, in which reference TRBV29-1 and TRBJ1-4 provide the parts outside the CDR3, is SAVISQKPSRDICQRGTSLTIQCQVDSQVTMMFWYRQQPGQSLTLIATANQGSEATYESGFVIDKFPISRPNLTFSTLTVSNMSPEDSSIYLCSVAENNEKLFFGSGTQLSVL.

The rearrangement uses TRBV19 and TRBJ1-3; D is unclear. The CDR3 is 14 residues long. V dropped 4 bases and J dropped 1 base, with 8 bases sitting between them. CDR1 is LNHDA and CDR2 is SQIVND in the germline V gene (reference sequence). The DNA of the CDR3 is TGTGCCAGTAGTAGGGGAGCGTCTGGAAACACCATATATTTT. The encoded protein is CASSRGASGNTIYF. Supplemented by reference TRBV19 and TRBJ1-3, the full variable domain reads DGGITQSPKYLFRKEGQNVTLSCEQNLNHDAMYWYRQDPGQGLRLIYYSQIVNDFQKGDIAEGYSVSREKKESFPLTVTSAQKNPTAFYLCASSRGASGNTIYFGEGSWLTVV.

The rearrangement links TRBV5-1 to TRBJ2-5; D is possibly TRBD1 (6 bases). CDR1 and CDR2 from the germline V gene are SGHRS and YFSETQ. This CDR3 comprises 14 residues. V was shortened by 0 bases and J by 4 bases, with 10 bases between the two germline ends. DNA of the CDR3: TGCGCCAGCAGCTTGGAGGTGGGGGCAGAGACCCAGTACTTC. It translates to CASSLEVGAETQYF. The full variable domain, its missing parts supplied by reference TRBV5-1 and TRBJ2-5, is KAGVTQTPRYLIKTRGQQVTLSCSPISGHRSVSWYQQTPGQGLQFLFEYFSETQRNKGNFPGRFSGRQFSNSRSEMNVSTLELGDSALYLCASSLEVGAETQYFGPGTRLLVL.

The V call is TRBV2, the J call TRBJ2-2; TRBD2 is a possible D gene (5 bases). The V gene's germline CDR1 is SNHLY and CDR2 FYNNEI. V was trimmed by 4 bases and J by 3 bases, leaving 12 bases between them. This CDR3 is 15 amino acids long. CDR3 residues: CASSGEGRDTGELFF. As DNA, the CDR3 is TGTGCCAGCAGTGGAGAGGGCCGGGACACCGGGGAGCTGTTTTTT.

The DNA of the CDR3 is TGTGCCAGCAGCCGTGAAGGGGTTGGGGCCTACGAGCAGTACTTC. Its protein product is CASSREGVGAYEQYF. V is TRBV7-8 and J is TRBJ2-7; weak D call: TRBD1 (5 bases). Germline CDR1 reads SGHVS; CDR2 reads FQNEAQ. Between the trimmed V and J ends, which lost 5 bases and 2 bases, there was a span of 16 bases. There are 15 residues in the CDR3.